Following are 23 T cell receptor beta chains from one sample sequenced in a study of CD8 T cells in Susac syndrome. A quantity of about 0.45 to 1 ug RNA underwent reverse transcription using random hexamers. A single record per CDR3 protein comes from TCRdb applying MiXCR to the immunoSEQ multiplex PCR reads. Among approximately 300,000 distinct CDR3 sequences listed, 70% to 90% were seen once. The sequencing sample was made of CD8+ T cells from PBMCs. The receptors here all came from a human donor with multiple sclerosis.

Concerning this clonotype: A read error may account for a junction end that differs from germline. The chain has TRBV28 and TRBJ1-5; possible D gene TRBD1, 5 bases. Germline V gene sequence: CDR1 MDHEN, CDR2 SYDVKM. The CDR3 runs 14 residues. The CDR3 spells CASSLSAGWPVGSF. The CDR3 region has the DNA TGTGCCAGCAGTTTATCGGCAGGGTGGCCCGTGGGCAGTTTT.

The rearrangement joins TRBV28 to TRBJ2-5; D is unresolved. The CDR3 spans 18 residues. The germline CDR1 and CDR2 sequences are MDHEN and SYDVKM. V was pared by 2 bases and J by 5 bases, with 24 bases between. The CDR3 spells CASSLSGRTFAPGETQYF. DNA for the CDR3: TGTGCCAGCAGTTTAAGTGGGCGAACATTCGCACCTGGGGAGACCCAGTACTTC.

This clonotype was detected only once. CDR3 in amino acids: CSVVSGISNQPQHF. Written as DNA, the CDR3 is TGCAGCGTTGTATCAGGGATTAGCAATCAGCCCCAGCATTTT. V and J are TRBV29-1 and TRBJ1-5; the D gene is possibly TRBD1 (5 bases). CDR3 size: 14 residues. With 4 bases removed from V and 0 bases from J, the gap between germline ends came to 10 bases. From germline, CDR1 is SQVTM and CDR2 ANQGSEA.

V and J are TRBV20-1 and TRBJ2-1; possible D gene TRBD2, 5 bases. The CDR3 sequence is 16 residues long. Per germline, CDR1 DFQATT and CDR2 SNEGSKA (reference sequence). Trimming removed 0 bases from V and 0 bases from J, with 12 bases in between. This CDR3 is CSAREGMGSSYNEQFF. CDR3 DNA: TGCAGTGCTAGAGAGGGGATGGGGAGCTCCTACAATGAGCAGTTCTTC.

The chain has TRBV7-2 and TRBJ2-5; 11 bases fit TRBD2. J gave up 5 bases and V 2 bases, and 16 bases lay outside the gene matches. This CDR3 has 19 residues. The germline V gene has CDR1 SGHTA and CDR2 FQGNSA. The chain's CDR3 is CASSLLGPLSGGAGETQYF. The CDR3 DNA sequence: TGTGCCAGCAGCTTATTAGGCCCCCTTAGCGGGGGGGCCGGGGAGACCCAGTACTTC.

Written as DNA, the CDR3 is TGTGCCAGCAGTTTCAGGGGCACGAGGTCCTACGAGCAGTACTTC. This translates into CASSFRGTRSYEQYF. This chain joins TRBV28 and TRBJ2-7, with D possibly being TRBD1 (6 bases). Germline lookup yields CDR1 MDHEN and CDR2 SYDVKM. The CDR3 is 15 residues long. Trimming cost V 3 bases and J 1 base, with 13 bases left between them.

This chain links TRBV27 with TRBJ1-5; D gene unclear. Germline V lookup: CDR1 MNHEY, CDR2 SMNVEV (reference sequence). CDR3 length: 15 residues. Trimming removed 6 bases from V and 9 bases from J, with 21 bases in between. The DNA for the CDR3 is TGTGCCAGCAGCCTCCGGGCTAACGGAGGTGGGCCCCAGCATTTT. Protein product: CASSLRANGGGPQHF.

The rearrangement joins TRBV6-6 to TRBJ2-1; TRBD1 might be the D (6 bases). V shed 4 bases and J shed 3 bases, with 13 bases lying between them. This CDR3 is built from 15 residues. From germline, CDR1 is MNHNY and CDR2 SVGAGI (reference sequence). CDR3 loop: CASSSSEDSYNEQFF. CDR3 sequence (DNA): TGTGCCAGCAGTTCTTCTGAGGACAGCTACAATGAGCAGTTCTTC.

The gene calls are TRBV3-1 and TRBJ2-7; the match to TRBD2 covers 10 bases. Looked up from germline, CDR1 is LGHDT and CDR2 is YNNKEL (reference sequence). V trimming: 1 base; J trimming: 2 bases; junction bases outside the gene matches: 5. This CDR3 spans 16 amino acids. This CDR3 is CASSQGTSGYPYEQYF. The CDR3 DNA sequence: TGTGCCAGCAGCCAAGGGACTAGCGGTTATCCCTACGAGCAGTACTTC.

This chain uses TRBV9 with TRBJ2-3; no clear D gene. This CDR3 region has 12 residues. The V end lost 4 bases, the J end lost 5 bases, and 8 bases lay between the germline ends. Germline V lookup: CDR1 SGDLS, CDR2 YYNGEE. Here the CDR3 DNA reads TGTGCCAGCAGCCTAGATGAAGATACGCAGTATTTT. It specifies CASSLDEDTQYF.

This sequence joins TRBV6-6 and TRBJ2-5, with a possible D match to TRBD1 (5 bases). Per the germline V gene, CDR1 is MNHNY and CDR2 is SVGAGI (reference sequence). V was cut by 7 bases and J by 5 bases, with 14 bases left in between. This CDR3 comprises 13 residues. CDR3 region: CASNRRVGETQYF. The CDR3, as DNA: TGTGCCAGCAACCGCAGGGTAGGGGAGACCCAGTACTTC.

CDR3 amino acids: CASSSSVSPNNEQFF. CDR3 DNA sequence: TGTGCCAGCAGCTCATCGGTTAGCCCGAACAATGAGCAGTTCTTC. The rearrangement links TRBV7-9 to TRBJ2-1; D call uncertain. Trimming removed 4 bases at V and 5 bases at J, with 15 bases between. CDR1 and CDR2 from the germline V gene are SEHNR and FQNEAQ (reference sequence). The CDR3 is 15 residues long. The full variable domain, its missing parts supplied by reference TRBV7-9 and TRBJ2-1, is DTGVSQNPRHKITKRGQNVTFRCDPISEHNRLYWYRQTLGQGPEFLTYFQNEAQLEKSRLLSDRFSAERPKGSFSTLEIQRTEQGDSAMYLCASSSSVSPNNEQFFGPGTRLTVL.

CDR3 sequence (DNA): TGTGCCAGCAGCACCTTTCAAGAGACCCAGTACTTC. Translating gives CASSTFQETQYF. The J gene is TRBJ2-5, the V gene TRBV3-1, with D unresolved. Between the trimmed V and J ends, which lost 5 bases and 2 bases, there was a span of 6 bases. Germline-derived CDR1 and CDR2 are LGHDT and YNNKEL (reference sequence). CDR3 length equals 12 residues.

The CDR3 sequence: CASSQEAAPSTDTQYF. In nucleotides, the CDR3 is TGCGCCAGCAGCCAAGAAGCGGCACCTAGCACAGATACGCAGTATTTT. This rearrangement joins TRBV4-3 to TRBJ2-3; weak D call: TRBD2 (5 bases). Germline V gives CDR1 LGHNA, CDR2 YSLEER. Trimming removed 0 bases at V and 0 bases at J, with 10 bases between. The length of the CDR3 is 16 residues.

This clonotype was detected only a few times. This chain links TRBV20-1 with TRBJ1-1, with unresolved D. The V end lost 1 base, the J end lost 1 base, and 7 bases lay between the germline ends. This CDR3 spans 13 amino acids. Germline loops: CDR1 DFQATT, CDR2 SNEGSKA (reference sequence). As DNA, the CDR3 is TGCAGTGCTAGAGGACCCTCGAACACTGAAGCTTTCTTT. This encodes CSARGPSNTEAFF.

This chain uses TRBV7-9 with TRBJ1-1; D perhaps matches TRBD1 (5 bases). CDR1 and CDR2 (germline): SEHNR, FQNEAQ (reference sequence). V shed 5 bases and J shed 3 bases, with 16 bases lying between them. CDR3 length equals 15 residues. CDR3 loop: CASSQAGGADTEAFF. The DNA for the CDR3 is TGTGCCAGCAGCCAAGCGGGAGGGGCAGACACTGAAGCTTTCTTT.

This chain joins TRBV10-3 and TRBJ2-7, with 8 bases that match TRBD1. The CDR3 is 14 amino acids. Germline assignment: CDR1 ENHRY and CDR2 SYGVKD. Trimming at V came to 10 bases and at J to 5 bases, leaving 13 bases not matched to a gene. CDR3 sequence reads: CATSDQGALNEQYF. CDR3 sequence (DNA): TGTGCCACCAGCGATCAGGGGGCCCTCAACGAGCAGTACTTC.

The V gene is TRBV19, the J gene TRBJ2-7, with 8 bases fitting TRBD1. The ends lost 10 bases at V and 4 bases at J; junction bases unmatched: 12. Per germline, CDR1 LNHDA and CDR2 SQIVND (reference sequence). This CDR3 is built from 14 residues. The CDR3 region is CATKAGTGYYEQYF. Written as DNA, the CDR3 is TGTGCCACCAAGGCCGGGACAGGCTATTACGAGCAGTACTTC.

The genes are TRBV7-2 and TRBJ2-1; D gene uncertain. The CDR3 covers 15 residues. Between the trimmed V and J ends, which lost 1 base and 0 bases, there was a span of 7 bases. Germline values: CDR1 SGHTA, CDR2 FQGNSA. Written as DNA, the CDR3 is TGTGCCAGCAGCTTAGGCATCAGCTCCTACAATGAGCAGTTCTTC. Residues: CASSLGISSYNEQFF.

In DNA form, the CDR3 reads TGTGCCAGCAGTTTACAGGCTAGCGGGGGGGCCCACTACGAGCAGTACTTC. This translates into CASSLQASGGAHYEQYF. This chain joins TRBV12-3 or TRBV12-4 and TRBJ2-7, with 12 bases fitting TRBD2. The CDR3 runs to 17 residues. The V segment lost 2 bases and the J segment 3 bases; nucleotides outside the gene matches: 8.

This clonotype occurred once. The gene calls are TRBV6-2 or TRBV6-3 and TRBJ2-7; D gene uncertain. This CDR3 has 16 amino acids. Trimming cost V 0 bases and J 2 bases, with 14 bases left between them. CDR1 is MNHEY, CDR2 SVGEGT, per germline. This CDR3 reads CASSYSRSAGAYEQYF. The CDR3 DNA is TGTGCCAGCAGTTACTCGAGGTCGGCAGGAGCCTACGAGCAGTACTTC.

The gene calls are TRBV7-9 and TRBJ2-5; TRBD1 agrees at 10 bases. CDR3 size: 14 residues. From germline, CDR1 is SEHNR and CDR2 FQNEAQ (reference sequence). The junction had 3 bases not matched to a gene; V was cut back by 4 bases and J by 4 bases. The CDR3 loop is CASSSRDRGETQYF. The CDR3 nucleotides are TGTGCCAGCAGCTCCCGGGACAGGGGAGAGACCCAGTACTTC.

The chain recombines TRBV20-1 with TRBJ2-2, with TRBD2 matching 9 bases. J was trimmed by 4 bases and V by 5 bases; bases with no gene match: 11. Germline CDR1 is DFQATT and CDR2 is SNEGSKA (reference sequence). The CDR3 sequence is 16 residues long. CDR3 region: CSAHEGREGATGELFF. The CDR3 DNA follows: TGCAGTGCTCATGAGGGGCGGGAGGGCGCCACCGGGGAGCTGTTTTTT.